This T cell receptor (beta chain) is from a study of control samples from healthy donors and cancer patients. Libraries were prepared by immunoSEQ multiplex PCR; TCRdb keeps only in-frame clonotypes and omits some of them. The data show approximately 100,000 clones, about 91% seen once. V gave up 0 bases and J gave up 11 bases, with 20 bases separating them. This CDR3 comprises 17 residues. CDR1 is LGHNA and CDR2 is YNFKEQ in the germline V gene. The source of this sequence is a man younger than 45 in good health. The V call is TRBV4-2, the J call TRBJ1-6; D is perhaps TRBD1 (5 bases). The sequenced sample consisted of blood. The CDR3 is CASSQDWAGPSRAPLHF. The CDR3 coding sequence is TGTGCCAGCAGCCAAGATTGGGCAGGGCCTTCTCGGGCACCCCTCCACTTT.